The 22 T cell receptor beta chains below come from one sample, sequenced in a study of blood T cell repertoires in COVID-19. Assay used: immunoSEQ multiplex PCR; TCRdb lists only in-frame clones, some missing. The table includes about 270,000 clones, around 87% detected once. Sequencing was done on a sample of peripheral blood. Receptor source: a woman between 45 and 60 years old with acute or convalescent COVID-19.

This clone was recorded only once. This chain connects TRBV4-1 to TRBJ1-2; 8 positions agree with TRBD1. V gave up 1 base and J gave up 7 bases; unmatched junction bases: 11. Germline CDR1 and CDR2: MGHRA and YSYEKL. The CDR3 consists of 16 residues. Here the CDR3 reads CASSQGGQGRPAGYTF. The CDR3 region has the DNA TGCGCCAGCAGCCAAGGCGGACAGGGTCGACCAGCTGGCTACACCTTC.

The table lists this clone with a count of one. The rearrangement uses TRBV6-5 and TRBJ1-1; D unclear. This CDR3 is 12 amino acids long. Germline assignment: CDR1 MNHEY and CDR2 SVGAGI. V dropped 10 bases and J dropped 1 base, with 10 bases sitting between them. Here the CDR3 reads CATPSGNTEAFF. The DNA of the CDR3 is TGTGCCACCCCGAGCGGGAACACTGAAGCTTTCTTT.

This chain joins TRBV6-5 and TRBJ2-7; 8 bases fit TRBD1. The CDR3 is made up of 15 amino acids. CDR1 and CDR2 from the germline V gene are MNHEY and SVGAGI. The V segment lost 6 bases and the J segment 2 bases; nucleotides outside the gene matches: 9. The CDR3 here is CASRREDRATYEQYF. The CDR3 DNA follows: TGTGCCAGCAGGCGCGAGGACAGGGCCACCTACGAGCAGTACTTC.

The chain uses TRBV19 and TRBJ1-5; a weak D match, TRBD1 (5 bases). The V end lost 4 bases, the J end lost 8 bases, and 12 bases lay between the germline ends. CDR3 length: 13 amino acids. Germline CDR1 LNHDA, CDR2 SQIVND (reference sequence). The CDR3 DNA is TGTGCCAGTAGTACTATCAAAGGGGAGCCCCAGCATTTT. Protein: CASSTIKGEPQHF.

For the CDR3, the DNA is TGTGCCAGCTCACCACCAACTAGCGGATCCAGTTCCTACGAGCAGTACTTC. Its protein product is CASSPPTSGSSSYEQYF. The chain links TRBV18 to TRBJ2-7; 8 nucleotides line up with TRBD2. CDR1 KGHSH and CDR2 LQKENI come from the germline V gene. This CDR3 region has 17 residues. The trim removed 0 bases at V and 1 base at J, leaving 8 bases unmatched. The full variable domain, completed using reference TRBV18 and TRBJ2-7, is NAGVMQNPRHLVRRRGQEARLRCSPMKGHSHVYWYRQLPEEGLKFMVYLQKENIIDESGMPKERFSAEFPKEGPSILRIQQVVRGDSAAYFCASSPPTSGSSSYEQYFGPGTRLTVT.

This clone was picked up one time. This chain links TRBV2 with TRBJ1-3; possible D gene TRBD1, 6 bases. The CDR3 has 15 amino acids. The germline V gene has CDR1 SNHLY and CDR2 FYNNEI. The germline V and J ends were trimmed by 5 bases and 4 bases, with 15 bases remaining between them. CDR3 bases: TGTGCCAGCAGTTCAACCAGGGGTTCGGGAAACACCATATATTTT. Amino acids: CASSSTRGSGNTIYF.

This rearrangement joins TRBV28 to TRBJ1-1; 7 positions match TRBD1. Germline V CDR1 and CDR2: MDHEN, SYDVKM. The J segment lost 0 bases and the V segment lost 8 bases, leaving 15 bases of the junction unmatched. The CDR3 runs 17 residues. CDR3 residues: CASPLGRGIPLNTEAFF. Here the CDR3 DNA reads TGTGCCAGCCCACTAGGCAGGGGGATCCCTTTGAACACTGAAGCTTTCTTT. The complete variable domain, with remaining parts taken from reference TRBV28 and TRBJ1-1, reads DVKVTQSSRYLVKRTGEKVFLECVQDMDHENMFWYRQDPGLGLRLIYFSYDVKMKEKGDIPEGYSVSREKKERFSLILESASTNQTSMYLCASPLGRGIPLNTEAFFGQGTRLTVV.

This chain joins TRBV24-1 and TRBJ2-3, with a weak D call TRBD1 (5 bases). Trimming took off 1 base at V and 1 base at J, with 8 bases between the two ends. The CDR3 runs to 15 residues. Germline V gene sequence: CDR1 KGHDR, CDR2 SFDVKD. The CDR3 nucleotides are TGTGCCACCAGTGATTTCGGCAGGGGCACAGATACGCAGTATTTT. Translating gives CATSDFGRGTDTQYF.

The chain has TRBV24-1 and TRBJ2-1; TRBD1 matches at 12 bases. With 2 bases clipped from V and 7 bases from J, the junction kept 8 bases outside the gene matches. Germline assignment: CDR1 KGHDR and CDR2 SFDVKD. This CDR3 has 17 amino acids. This chain's CDR3 is CATSDYTGQGARNEQFF. CDR3 nucleotides: TGTGCCACCAGTGATTACACGGGACAGGGGGCTAGGAATGAGCAGTTCTTC.

This chain uses TRBV11-3 with TRBJ2-2; TRBD1 agrees at 9 bases. The J segment lost 6 bases and the V segment lost 3 bases, leaving 5 bases of the junction unmatched. The CDR3 loop spans 15 amino acids. Germline V gene lookup returns CDR1 SGHNT and CDR2 YENEEA. The CDR3: CASSLGTGGSGELFF. The CDR3 DNA reads TGTGCCAGCAGCTTGGGAACAGGGGGCTCCGGGGAGCTGTTTTTT.

This chain links TRBV19 with TRBJ1-1; 7 bases align to TRBD1. Germline V gene sequence: CDR1 LNHDA, CDR2 SQIVND (reference sequence). This CDR3 has 13 amino acids. V trimming: 6 bases; J trimming: 2 bases; junction bases outside the gene matches: 3. CDR3 in amino acids: CASSGQANTEAFF. DNA for the CDR3: TGTGCCAGTAGCGGACAGGCTAACACTGAAGCTTTCTTT.

V usage is TRBV6-2 or TRBV6-3 and J usage is TRBJ2-7; perhaps TRBD1 as D (6 bases). This CDR3 has 13 residues. Trimming took 4 bases from V and 4 from J, leaving 11 bases between them. Germline CDR1 MNHEY, CDR2 SVGEGT. The CDR3: CASSWSRGYEQYF. CDR3 in DNA: TGTGCCAGCAGTTGGTCGAGGGGGTACGAGCAGTACTTC.

This clone was seen only once. In DNA, the CDR3 is TGTGCCAGCAGCTTAGGGACAGGGACCACCTATGGCTACACCTTC. It yields the protein CASSLGTGTTYGYTF. This chain joins TRBV7-3 and TRBJ1-2; 9 nucleotides agree with TRBD1. V shed 2 bases, J shed 4 bases, and the junction held 5 bases outside the gene matches. The CDR3 has 15 residues. The V gene's germline CDR1 is SGHTA and CDR2 FQGTGA. The full variable domain, in which reference TRBV7-3 and TRBJ1-2 provide the parts outside the CDR3, is GAGVSQTPSNKVTEKGKYVELRCDPISGHTALYWYRQSLGQGPEFLIYFQGTGAADDSGLPNDRFFAVRPEGSVSTLKIQRTERGDSAVYLCASSLGTGTTYGYTFGSGTRLTVV.

The rearrangement links TRBV5-1 to TRBJ2-7; D might be TRBD1 (6 bases). V was clipped by 6 bases and J by 4 bases, with 14 bases between them. Germline V gene data show CDR1 as SGHRS and CDR2 as YFSETQ. CDR3 length: 13 residues. In nucleotides, the CDR3 is TGCGCCAGCACCAAGGACAGAGAATACGAGCAGTACTTC. Amino acids: CASTKDREYEQYF.

The chain links TRBV11-3 to TRBJ1-5, with D possibly matching TRBD1 (5 bases). The CDR3 runs to 16 residues. The V and J ends lost 1 base and 2 bases respectively, with 12 bases between them. Germline V lookup: CDR1 SGHNT, CDR2 YENEEA. The CDR3 loop reads CASSLGPGGRNQPQHF. The CDR3 bases are TGTGCCAGCAGCTTAGGTCCCGGGGGTCGCAATCAGCCCCAGCATTTT.

In this sample, this clone turned up a few times. The rearrangement joins TRBV19 to TRBJ2-7; 9 nucleotides match TRBD2. J lost 3 bases, V lost 8 bases, and 8 bases had no gene match. Germline loops: CDR1 LNHDA, CDR2 SQIVND (reference sequence). This CDR3 spans 14 amino acids. The CDR3 nucleotides are TGTGCCAGTTCCCCCGCTAGCGGGGACTACGAGCAGTACTTC. Encoded protein: CASSPASGDYEQYF.

The chain carries TRBV10-3 and TRBJ2-7; D is possibly TRBD2 (6 bases). CDR3 size: 17 residues. Germline V gives CDR1 ENHRY, CDR2 SYGVKD. V gave up 0 bases and J gave up 0 bases, with 15 bases separating them. The CDR3: CAISESSASAVSYEQYF. The CDR3 region has the DNA TGTGCCATCAGTGAGTCGTCAGCTAGCGCGGTCTCCTACGAGCAGTACTTC.

The CDR3 bases are TGCGCCAGCAGCGGACTAGGGGACAATGAGCAGTTCTTC. Translated: CASSGLGDNEQFF. This sequence joins TRBV5-1 and TRBJ2-1, with 7 nucleotides matching TRBD2. This CDR3 comprises 13 residues. The germline V gene has CDR1 SGHRS and CDR2 YFSETQ. After removal of 4 bases from V and 5 bases from J, the junction contained 3 bases not matched to a gene.

The chain uses TRBV30 and TRBJ2-3, with 7 bases identical to TRBD2. Trimming took 0 bases from V and 3 from J; bases not matched to a gene: 6. The germline CDR1 and CDR2 sequences are GTSNPN and SVGIG (reference sequence). CDR3 length equals 15 residues. The CDR3 loop is CAWSVFGRFTDTQYF. CDR3 sequence (DNA): TGTGCCTGGAGTGTCTTCGGGAGGTTTACAGATACGCAGTATTTT.

The V call is TRBV2, the J call TRBJ2-3; possible D gene TRBD2, 5 bases. The CDR3 length is 15 residues. Germline CDR1 is SNHLY and CDR2 is FYNNEI. The V end was cut by 1 base, the J end by 2 bases, with 10 bases between. CDR3 in DNA: TGTGCCAGCAGTGAAGATCGGGAATCCACAGATACGCAGTATTTT. Translation: CASSEDRESTDTQYF. The full variable domain, with the rest looked up from reference TRBV2 and TRBJ2-3, is EPEVTQTPSHQVTQMGQEVILRCVPISNHLYFYWYRQILGQKVEFLVSFYNNEISEKSEIFDDQFSVERPDGSNFTLKIRSTKLEDSAMYFCASSEDRESTDTQYFGPGTRLTVL.

The chain combines TRBV5-1 with TRBJ1-2; 9 nucleotides match TRBD1. The CDR3 runs to 15 residues. CDR1 is SGHRS and CDR2 is YFSETQ in the germline V gene. V lost 4 bases to trimming and J lost 8 bases; unmatched junction nucleotides: 12. CDR3 protein: CASSPGDREVRGYTF. Written as DNA, the CDR3 is TGCGCCAGCAGCCCAGGGGACAGGGAAGTGAGAGGCTACACCTTC. Based on the CDR3 plus reference TRBV5-1 and TRBJ1-2, the full variable domain is KAGVTQTPRYLIKTRGQQVTLSCSPISGHRSVSWYQQTPGQGLQFLFEYFSETQRNKGNFPGRFSGRQFSNSRSEMNVSTLELGDSALYLCASSPGDREVRGYTFGSGTRLTVV.

V is TRBV5-1 and J is TRBJ2-5; D call uncertain. Trimming stripped 4 bases from V and 1 base from J, with 11 bases between. The CDR3 is made up of 14 amino acids. Germline V lookup: CDR1 SGHRS, CDR2 YFSETQ. In nucleotides, the CDR3 is TGCGCCAGCAGCCCGGGTGCGCCCCAAGAGACCCAGTACTTC. Translating it yields CASSPGAPQETQYF.